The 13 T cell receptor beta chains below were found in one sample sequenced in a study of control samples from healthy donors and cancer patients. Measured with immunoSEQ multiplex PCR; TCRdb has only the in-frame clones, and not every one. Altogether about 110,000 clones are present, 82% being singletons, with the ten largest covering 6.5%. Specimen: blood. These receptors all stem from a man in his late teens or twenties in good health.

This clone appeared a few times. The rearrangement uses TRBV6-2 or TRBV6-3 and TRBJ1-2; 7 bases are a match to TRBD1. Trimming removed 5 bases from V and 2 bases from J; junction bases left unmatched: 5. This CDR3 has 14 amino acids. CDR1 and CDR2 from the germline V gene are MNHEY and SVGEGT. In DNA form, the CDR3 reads TGTGCCAGCAGTATGACAGGGAGGAACTATGGCTACACCTTC. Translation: CASSMTGRNYGYTF.

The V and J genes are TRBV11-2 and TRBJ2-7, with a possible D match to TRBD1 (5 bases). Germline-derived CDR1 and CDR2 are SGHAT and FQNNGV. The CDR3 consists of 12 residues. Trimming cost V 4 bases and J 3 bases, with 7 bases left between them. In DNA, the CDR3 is TGTGCCAGCAGCTCAGGGAACTACGAGCAGTACGTC. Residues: CASSSGNYEQYV.

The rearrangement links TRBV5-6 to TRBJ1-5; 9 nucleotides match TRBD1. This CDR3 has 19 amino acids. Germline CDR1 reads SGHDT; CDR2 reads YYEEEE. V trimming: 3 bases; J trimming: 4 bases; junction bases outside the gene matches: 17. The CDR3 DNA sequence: TGTGCCAGCAGCTACTACCTAGAGGGACAGGGAGAGTTGAATCAGCCCCAGCATTTT. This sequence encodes CASSYYLEGQGELNQPQHF.

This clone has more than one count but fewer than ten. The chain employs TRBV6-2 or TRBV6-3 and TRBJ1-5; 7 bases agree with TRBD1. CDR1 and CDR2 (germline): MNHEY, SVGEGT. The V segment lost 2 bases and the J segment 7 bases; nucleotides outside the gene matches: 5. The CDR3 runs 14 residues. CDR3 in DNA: TGTGCCAGCAGTTACACAGGGGTCCGGCAGCCCCAGCATTTT. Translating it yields CASSYTGVRQPQHF.

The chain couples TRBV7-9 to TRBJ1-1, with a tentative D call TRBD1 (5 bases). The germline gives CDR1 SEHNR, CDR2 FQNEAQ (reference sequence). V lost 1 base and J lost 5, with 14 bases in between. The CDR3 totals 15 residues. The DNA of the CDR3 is TGTGCCAGCAGCTTAGTCTCAGGGCTGGGGACTGAAGCTTTCTTT. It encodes CASSLVSGLGTEAFF.

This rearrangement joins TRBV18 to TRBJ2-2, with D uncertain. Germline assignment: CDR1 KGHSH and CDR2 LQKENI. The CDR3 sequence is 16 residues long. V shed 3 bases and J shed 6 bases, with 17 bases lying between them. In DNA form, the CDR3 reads TGTGCCAGCTCACCGAGGAAAGTGGGCAGTGCCGGGGAGCTGTTTTTT. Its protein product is CASSPRKVGSAGELFF.

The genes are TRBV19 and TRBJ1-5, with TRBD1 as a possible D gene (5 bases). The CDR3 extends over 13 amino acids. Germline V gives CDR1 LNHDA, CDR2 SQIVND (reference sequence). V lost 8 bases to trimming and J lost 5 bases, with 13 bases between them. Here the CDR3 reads CASLRVQDQPQHF. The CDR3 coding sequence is TGTGCCAGTTTGAGGGTACAGGATCAGCCCCAGCATTTT. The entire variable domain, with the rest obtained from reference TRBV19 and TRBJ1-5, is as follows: DGGITQSPKYLFRKEGQNVTLSCEQNLNHDAMYWYRQDPGQGLRLIYYSQIVNDFQKGDIAEGYSVSREKKESFPLTVTSAQKNPTAFYLCASLRVQDQPQHFGDGTRLSIL.

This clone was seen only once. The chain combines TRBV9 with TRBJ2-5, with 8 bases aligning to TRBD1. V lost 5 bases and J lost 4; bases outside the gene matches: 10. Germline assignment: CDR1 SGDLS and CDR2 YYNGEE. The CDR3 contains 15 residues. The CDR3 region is CASSHPGQEGETQYF. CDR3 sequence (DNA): TGTGCCAGCAGTCACCCGGGACAGGAGGGAGAGACCCAGTACTTC.

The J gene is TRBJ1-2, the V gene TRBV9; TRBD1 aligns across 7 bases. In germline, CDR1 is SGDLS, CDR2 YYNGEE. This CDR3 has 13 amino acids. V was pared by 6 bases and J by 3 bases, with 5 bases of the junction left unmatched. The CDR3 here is CASTSQGYYGYTF. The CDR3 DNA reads TGTGCCAGCACCTCACAGGGGTACTATGGCTACACCTTC.

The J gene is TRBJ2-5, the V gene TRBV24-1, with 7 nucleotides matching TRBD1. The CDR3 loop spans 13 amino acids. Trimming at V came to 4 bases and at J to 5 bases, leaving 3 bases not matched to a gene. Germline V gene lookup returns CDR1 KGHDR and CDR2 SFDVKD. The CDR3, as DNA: TGTGCCACCAGTGAAGTGGACAGGGAGACCCAGTACTTC. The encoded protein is CATSEVDRETQYF.

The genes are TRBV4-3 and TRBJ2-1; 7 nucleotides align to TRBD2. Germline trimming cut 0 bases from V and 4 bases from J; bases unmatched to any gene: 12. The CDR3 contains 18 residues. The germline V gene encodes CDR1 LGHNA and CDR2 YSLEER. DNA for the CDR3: TGCGCCAGCAGCCAAGACGGCGGGCTGGCGGGGGTTTACAATGAGCAGTTCTTC. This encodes CASSQDGGLAGVYNEQFF.

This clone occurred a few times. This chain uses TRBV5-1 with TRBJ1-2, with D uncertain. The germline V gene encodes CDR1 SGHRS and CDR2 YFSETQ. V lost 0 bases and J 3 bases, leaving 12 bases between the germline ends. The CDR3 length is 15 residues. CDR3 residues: CASSLVDRFDYGYTF. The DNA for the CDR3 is TGCGCCAGCAGCTTGGTGGACCGATTCGACTATGGCTACACCTTC.

The CDR3 DNA sequence: TGCGCCAGCAGCTTGGCCAGAAAGGGGGACTATGGCTACACCTTC. Residues: CASSLARKGDYGYTF. The chain combines TRBV5-1 with TRBJ1-2; D is possibly TRBD1 (6 bases). CDR1 is SGHRS and CDR2 is YFSETQ in the germline V gene. V was shortened by 0 bases and J by 3 bases, with 12 bases between the two germline ends. The CDR3 runs to 15 residues. Full variable domain (missing parts from reference TRBV5-1 and TRBJ1-2): KAGVTQTPRYLIKTRGQQVTLSCSPISGHRSVSWYQQTPGQGLQFLFEYFSETQRNKGNFPGRFSGRQFSNSRSEMNVSTLELGDSALYLCASSLARKGDYGYTFGSGTRLTVV.